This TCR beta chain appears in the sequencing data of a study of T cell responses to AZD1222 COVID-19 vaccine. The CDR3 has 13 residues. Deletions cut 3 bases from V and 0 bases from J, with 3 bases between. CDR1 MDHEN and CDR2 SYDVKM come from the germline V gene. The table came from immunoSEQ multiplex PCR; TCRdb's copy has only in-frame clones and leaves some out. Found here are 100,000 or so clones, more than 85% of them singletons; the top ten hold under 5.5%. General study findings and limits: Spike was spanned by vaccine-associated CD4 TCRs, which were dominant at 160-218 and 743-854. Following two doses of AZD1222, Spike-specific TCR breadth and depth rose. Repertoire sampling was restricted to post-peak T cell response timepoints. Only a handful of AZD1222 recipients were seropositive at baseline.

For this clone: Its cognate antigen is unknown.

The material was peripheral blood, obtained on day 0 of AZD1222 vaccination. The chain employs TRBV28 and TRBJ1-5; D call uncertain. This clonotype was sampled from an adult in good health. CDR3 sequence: CASSLVSNQPQHF. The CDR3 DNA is TGTGCCAGCAGTTTGGTTAGCAATCAGCCCCAGCATTTT. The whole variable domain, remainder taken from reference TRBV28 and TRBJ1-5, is DVKVTQSSRYLVKRTGEKVFLECVQDMDHENMFWYRQDPGLGLRLIYFSYDVKMKEKGDIPEGYSVSREKKERFSLILESASTNQTSMYLCASSLVSNQPQHFGDGTRLSIL.